The T cell receptor (beta chain) under discussion was sequenced for a study of blood T cell repertoires in COVID-19. Looking at the study overall: COVID-19 samples collected from the United States, Italy and Spain covered acute and convalescent phases. Sources were T cells, B-cell-depleted T cells, or PBMCs; the material itself was cDNA or gDNA.

Unmatched junction bases numbered 8, after V lost 0 bases and J lost 5 bases. The CDR3 covers 17 residues. Looked up from germline, CDR1 is SNHLY and CDR2 is FYNNEI. Measured with immunoSEQ multiplex PCR; TCRdb has only the in-frame clones, and not every one. In the table there are around 290,000 clones, 75% to 90% of which are singletons. The sequenced sample consisted of peripheral blood. V is TRBV2 and J is TRBJ1-4, with 8 positions matching TRBD1. This TCR came from a man in his forties with acute or convalescent COVID-19. CDR3 amino acids: CASSEADRVGINEKLFF. Here the CDR3 DNA reads TGTGCCAGCAGTGAAGCGGACAGGGTTGGGATAAATGAAAAACTGTTTTTT.